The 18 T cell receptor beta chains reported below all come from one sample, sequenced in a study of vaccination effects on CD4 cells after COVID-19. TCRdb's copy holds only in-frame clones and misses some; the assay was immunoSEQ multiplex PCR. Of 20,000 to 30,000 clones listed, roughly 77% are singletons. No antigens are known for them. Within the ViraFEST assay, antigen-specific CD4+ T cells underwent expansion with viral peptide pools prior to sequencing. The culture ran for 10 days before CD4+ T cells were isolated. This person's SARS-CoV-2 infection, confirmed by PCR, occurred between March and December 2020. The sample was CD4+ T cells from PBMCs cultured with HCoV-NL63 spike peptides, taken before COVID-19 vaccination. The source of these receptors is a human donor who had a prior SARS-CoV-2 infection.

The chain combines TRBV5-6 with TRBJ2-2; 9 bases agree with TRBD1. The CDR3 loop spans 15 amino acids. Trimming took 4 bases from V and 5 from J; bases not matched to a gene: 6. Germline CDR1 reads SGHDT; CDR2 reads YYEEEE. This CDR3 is CASSTGQGFTGELFF. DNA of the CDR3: TGTGCCAGCAGCACGGGACAGGGATTTACCGGGGAGCTGTTTTTT.

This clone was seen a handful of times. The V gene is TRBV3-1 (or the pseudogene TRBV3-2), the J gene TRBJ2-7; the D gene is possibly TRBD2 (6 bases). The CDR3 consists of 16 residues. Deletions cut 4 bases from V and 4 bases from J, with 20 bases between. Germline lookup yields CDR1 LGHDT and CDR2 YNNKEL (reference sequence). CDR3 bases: TGTGCCAGCAGCCCGACCCATGGGACCGGGGGATACGAGCAGTACTTC. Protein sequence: CASSPTHGTGGYEQYF.

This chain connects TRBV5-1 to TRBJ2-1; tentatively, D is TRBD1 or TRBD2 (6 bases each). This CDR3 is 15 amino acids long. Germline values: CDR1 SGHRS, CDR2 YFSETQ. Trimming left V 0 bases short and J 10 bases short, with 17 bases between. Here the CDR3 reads CASSLEGDFILEQFF. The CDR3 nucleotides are TGCGCCAGCAGCTTGGAGGGGGACTTCATTTTGGAGCAGTTCTTC.

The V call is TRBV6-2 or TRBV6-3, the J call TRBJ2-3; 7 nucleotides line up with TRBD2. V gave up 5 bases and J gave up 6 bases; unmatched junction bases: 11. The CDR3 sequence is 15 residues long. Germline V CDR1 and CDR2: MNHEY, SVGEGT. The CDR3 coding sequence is TGTGCCAGCAGTCGGCGGGAGCTCCTGCTGGATACGCAGTATTTT. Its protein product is CASSRRELLLDTQYF.

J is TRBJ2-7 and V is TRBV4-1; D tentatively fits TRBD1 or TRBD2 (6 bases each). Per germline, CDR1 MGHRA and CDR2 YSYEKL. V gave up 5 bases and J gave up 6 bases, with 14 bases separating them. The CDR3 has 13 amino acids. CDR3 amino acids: CASSRGLEGEQYF. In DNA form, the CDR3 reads TGCGCCAGCAGCAGGGGGTTGGAGGGCGAGCAGTACTTC.

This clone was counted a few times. As DNA, the CDR3 is TGCGCCAGCAGCTTGGAGGGACCTACTCAGGGGACCGGGGAGCTGTTTTTT. It is translated as CASSLEGPTQGTGELFF. The rearrangement links TRBV5-1 to TRBJ2-2, with D perhaps TRBD1 (6 bases). This CDR3 has 17 amino acids. Per germline, CDR1 SGHRS and CDR2 YFSETQ. V lost 0 bases to trimming and J lost 5 bases, with 17 bases between them.

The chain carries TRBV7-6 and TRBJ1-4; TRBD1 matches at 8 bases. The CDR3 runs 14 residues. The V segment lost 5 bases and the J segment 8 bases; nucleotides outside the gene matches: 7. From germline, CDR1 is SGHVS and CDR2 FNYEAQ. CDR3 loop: CASSHRGEREKLFF. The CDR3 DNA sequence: TGTGCCAGCAGCCACAGGGGGGAGAGAGAAAAACTGTTTTTT. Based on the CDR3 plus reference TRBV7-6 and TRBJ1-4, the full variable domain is GAGVSQSPRYKVTKRGQDVALRCDPISGHVSLYWYRQALGQGPEFLTYFNYEAQQDKSGLPNDRFSAERPEGSISTLTIQRTEQRDSAMYRCASSHRGEREKLFFGSGTQLSVL.

The CDR3 is CASSLEVGGARSSPLHF. In DNA, the CDR3 is TGTGCCAGCAGCTTGGAGGTAGGGGGCGCACGCAGCTCACCCCTCCACTTT. The chain uses TRBV5-8 and TRBJ1-6; 7 bases align to TRBD1. The CDR3 is 17 amino acids. With V trimmed by 0 bases and J by 10 bases, 13 bases remained unmatched. The germline gives CDR1 SGHTS, CDR2 YDEGEE.

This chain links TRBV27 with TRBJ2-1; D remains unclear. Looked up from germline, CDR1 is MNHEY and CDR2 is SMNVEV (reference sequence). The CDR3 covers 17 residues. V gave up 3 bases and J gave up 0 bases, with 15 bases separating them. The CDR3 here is CASSFASFGFSYNEQFF. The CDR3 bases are TGTGCCAGCAGTTTCGCCAGTTTCGGATTCTCCTACAATGAGCAGTTCTTC.

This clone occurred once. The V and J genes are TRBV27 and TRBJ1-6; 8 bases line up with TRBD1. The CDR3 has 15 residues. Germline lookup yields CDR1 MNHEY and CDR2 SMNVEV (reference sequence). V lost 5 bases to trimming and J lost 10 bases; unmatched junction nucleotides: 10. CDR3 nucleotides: TGTGCCAGCAGTCCGCGGACAGGGCCCATGTCACCCCTCCACTTT. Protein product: CASSPRTGPMSPLHF.

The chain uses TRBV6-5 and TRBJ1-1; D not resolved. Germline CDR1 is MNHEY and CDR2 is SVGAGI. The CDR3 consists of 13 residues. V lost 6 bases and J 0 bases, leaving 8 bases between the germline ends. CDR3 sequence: CASRTALNTEAFF. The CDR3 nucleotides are TGTGCCAGCAGAACCGCCTTGAACACTGAAGCTTTCTTT.

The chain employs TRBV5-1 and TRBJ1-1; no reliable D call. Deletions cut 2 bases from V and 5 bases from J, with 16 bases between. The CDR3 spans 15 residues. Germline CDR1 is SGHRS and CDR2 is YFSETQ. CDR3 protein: CASSLVAGVETEAFF. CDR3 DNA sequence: TGCGCCAGCAGCTTAGTGGCCGGGGTAGAAACTGAAGCTTTCTTT.

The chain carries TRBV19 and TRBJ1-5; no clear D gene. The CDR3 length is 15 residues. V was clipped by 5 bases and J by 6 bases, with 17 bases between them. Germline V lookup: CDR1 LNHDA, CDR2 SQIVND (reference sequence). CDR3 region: CASSVEATASQPQHF. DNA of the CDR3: TGTGCCAGTAGTGTTGAGGCTACAGCTAGTCAGCCCCAGCATTTT.

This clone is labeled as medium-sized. CDR3 region: CASSLGGGRSTEAFF. The CDR3 nucleotides are TGTGCCAGCAGCTTAGGTGGGGGCAGGAGCACTGAAGCTTTCTTT. The chain is built from TRBV11-2 and TRBJ1-1; D is possibly TRBD1 (6 bases). This CDR3 spans 15 amino acids. Between the trimmed V and J ends, which lost 1 base and 4 bases, there was a span of 13 bases. Germline assignment: CDR1 SGHAT and CDR2 FQNNGV.

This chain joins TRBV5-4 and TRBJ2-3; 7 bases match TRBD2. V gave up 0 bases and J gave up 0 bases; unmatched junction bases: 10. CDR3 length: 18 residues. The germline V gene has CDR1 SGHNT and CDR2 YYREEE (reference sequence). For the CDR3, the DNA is TGTGCCAGCAGCTTGGGGGGGGAGGGCGAATTTAGCACAGATACGCAGTATTTT. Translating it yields CASSLGGEGEFSTDTQYF.

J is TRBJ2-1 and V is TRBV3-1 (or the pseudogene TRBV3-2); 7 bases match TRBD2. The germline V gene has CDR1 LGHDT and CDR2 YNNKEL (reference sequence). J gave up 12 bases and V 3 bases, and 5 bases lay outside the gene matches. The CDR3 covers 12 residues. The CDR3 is CASSQGRTRQFF. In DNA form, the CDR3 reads TGTGCCAGCAGCCAGGGTAGGACTAGGCAGTTCTTC.

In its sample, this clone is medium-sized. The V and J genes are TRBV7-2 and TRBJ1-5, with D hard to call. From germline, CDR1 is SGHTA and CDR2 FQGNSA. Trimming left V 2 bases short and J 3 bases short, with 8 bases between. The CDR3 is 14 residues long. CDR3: CASSLTFHNQPQHF. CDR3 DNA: TGTGCCAGCAGCTTAACTTTCCACAATCAGCCCCAGCATTTT.

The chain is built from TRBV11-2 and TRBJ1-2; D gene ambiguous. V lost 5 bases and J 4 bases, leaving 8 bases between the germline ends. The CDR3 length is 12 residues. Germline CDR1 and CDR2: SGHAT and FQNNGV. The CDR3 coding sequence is TGTGCCAGCAGCAAAGAGGGCTATGGCTACACCTTC. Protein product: CASSKEGYGYTF. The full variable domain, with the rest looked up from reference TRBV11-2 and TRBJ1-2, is EAGVAQSPRYKIIEKRQSVAFWCNPISGHATLYWYQQILGQGPKLLIQFQNNGVVDDSQLPKDRFSAERLKGVDSTLKIQPAKLEDSAVYLCASSKEGYGYTFGSGTRLTVV.